The 2 T cell receptor beta chains reported below all come from one sample, sequenced in a study of cytomegalovirus exposure and HLA in healthy donors. Measured with immunoSEQ multiplex PCR; TCRdb has only the in-frame clones, and not every one. The sample shows 45,000 to 65,000 clones, approximately 90% of them seen only once. The sample comprised PBMCs. The receptors derive from a woman younger than 30 in good health and CMV-seropositive.

V usage is TRBV7-9 and J usage is TRBJ2-5; possible D gene TRBD2, 7 bases. The V and J ends lost 5 bases and 5 bases respectively, with 12 bases between them. From germline, CDR1 is SEHNR and CDR2 FQNEAQ (reference sequence). The CDR3 has 13 residues. In nucleotides, the CDR3 is TGTGCCAGCAGCGGGGGGGCCTGGGAGACCCAGTACTTC. Translation gives CASSGGAWETQYF.

The CDR3 nucleotides read TGTGCCAGCAGCGCCTCGACAGGGGGCTACGAGCAGTACTTC. Translated, it gives CASSASTGGYEQYF. The chain has TRBV9 and TRBJ2-7; TRBD1 agrees at 9 bases. The CDR3 spans 14 residues. V was pared by 3 bases and J by 3 bases, with 4 bases of the junction left unmatched. Germline loops: CDR1 SGDLS, CDR2 YYNGEE.